Following are 18 T cell receptor beta chains from one sample sequenced in a study of cytomegalovirus exposure and HLA in healthy donors. Researchers ran the PCR with 60 Vbeta and 13 Jbeta primers. Measured with immunoSEQ multiplex PCR; TCRdb has only the in-frame clones, and not every one. Found here are tens of thousands of clones, over 75% of them singletons; the top ten hold under 5%. Sequenced material: PBMCs. These receptors were collected from a male donor in good health and CMV-seropositive.

The chain couples TRBV10-3 to TRBJ2-5; a possible D gene is TRBD2 (5 bases). The V and J ends lost 6 bases and 2 bases respectively, with 10 bases between them. In germline, CDR1 is ENHRY, CDR2 SYGVKD. This CDR3 comprises 13 residues. This CDR3 reads CAIRTTGQETQYF. The CDR3 DNA reads TGTGCCATCAGGACCACGGGGCAAGAGACCCAGTACTTC.

In this sample, this clone turned up a few times. The V call is TRBV13, the J call TRBJ2-7, with 11 bases matching TRBD2. V was pared by 5 bases and J by 4 bases, with 1 base of the junction left unmatched. The CDR3 length is 13 residues. The germline CDR1 and CDR2 sequences are PRHDT and FYEKMQ (reference sequence). Written as DNA, the CDR3 is TGTGCCAGCAGCGGGACTAGCGGATACGAGCAGTACTTC. This translates into CASSGTSGYEQYF.

J is TRBJ2-7 and V is TRBV6-4; the D is unclear. The V gene lost 4 bases and the J gene lost 2 bases, with 9 bases spanning the gap. The CDR3 extends over 13 amino acids. CDR1 MRHNA and CDR2 SNTAGT come from the germline V gene. Here the CDR3 DNA reads TGTGCCAGCAGTGCCAATAGTCCCTACGAGCAGTACTTC. This gives the protein CASSANSPYEQYF.

This clone has more than one count but fewer than ten. V is TRBV27 and J is TRBJ2-5, with a tentative D call TRBD1 (5 bases). The CDR3 sequence is 12 residues long. The germline CDR1 and CDR2 sequences are MNHEY and SMNVEV (reference sequence). Trimming shortened V by 6 bases and J by 2 bases, and 7 bases separated the two germline ends. The CDR3, as DNA: TGTGCCAGCAGGCAGGGACAAGAGACCCAGTACTTC. This sequence encodes CASRQGQETQYF.

This sequence joins TRBV5-1 and TRBJ2-2; D remains ambiguous. This CDR3 has 13 amino acids. The V end lost 3 bases, the J end lost 0 bases, and 3 bases lay between the germline ends. The V gene's germline CDR1 is SGHRS and CDR2 YFSETQ. As DNA, the CDR3 is TGCGCCAGCAGCTCCACGAACACCGGGGAGCTGTTTTTT. Its protein product is CASSSTNTGELFF.

The chain has TRBV5-1 and TRBJ2-7, with D hard to call. Between the trimmed V and J ends, which lost 4 bases and 0 bases, there was a span of 11 bases. CDR1 is SGHRS and CDR2 is YFSETQ in the germline V gene. This CDR3 comprises 14 residues. CDR3 coding DNA: TGCGCCAGCAGCCCGAACCCACTCTCCTACGAGCAGTACTTC. This sequence encodes CASSPNPLSYEQYF.

The chain combines TRBV30 with TRBJ2-5; 11 bases are shared with TRBD2. The CDR3 runs to 14 residues. Trimming at V came to 2 bases and at J to 3 bases, leaving 2 bases not matched to a gene. Germline CDR1 is GTSNPN and CDR2 is SVGIG (reference sequence). The CDR3 sequence is CAWSIAGGKETQYF. CDR3 coding DNA: TGTGCCTGGAGTATAGCGGGGGGGAAAGAGACCCAGTACTTC. Variable domain in full (rest from reference TRBV30 and TRBJ2-5): SQTIHQWPATLVQPVGSPLSLECTVEGTSNPNLYWYRQAAGRGLQLLFYSVGIGQISSEVPQNLSASRPQDRQFILSSKKLLLSDSGFYLCAWSIAGGKETQYFGPGTRLLVL.

The chain joins TRBV19 to TRBJ1-2; D gene unclear. V lost 9 bases and J 0 bases, leaving 11 bases between the germline ends. The CDR3 runs 13 residues. CDR1 and CDR2 from the germline V gene are LNHDA and SQIVND (reference sequence). The CDR3 here is CASRGASNYGYTF. The CDR3 DNA reads as TGTGCCAGCCGGGGAGCTTCTAACTATGGCTACACCTTC.

This rearrangement joins TRBV19 to TRBJ1-1; no clear D gene. Trimming shortened V by 7 bases and J by 1 base, and 7 bases separated the two germline ends. CDR3 length: 12 residues. Germline CDR1 LNHDA, CDR2 SQIVND (reference sequence). The CDR3 sequence: CASIRWNTEAFF. In DNA form, the CDR3 reads TGTGCCAGTATCAGGTGGAACACTGAAGCTTTCTTT.

The chain recombines TRBV5-4 with TRBJ1-5; TRBD1 is a possible D gene (5 bases). Trimming cost V 0 bases and J 3 bases, with 10 bases left between them. CDR3 length: 15 residues. The germline CDR1 and CDR2 sequences are SGHNT and YYREEE (reference sequence). The CDR3 region has the DNA TGTGCCAGCAGCTTGGGAACAGGAGCCAATCAGCCCCAGCATTTT. Protein product: CASSLGTGANQPQHF.

This clone was recorded once. The chain employs TRBV28 and TRBJ1-1, with D possibly TRBD1 on 5 matching bases. Trimming stripped 2 bases from V and 6 bases from J, with 10 bases between. This CDR3 is 13 amino acids long. The germline V gene encodes CDR1 MDHEN and CDR2 SYDVKM. CDR3 nucleotides: TGTGCCAGCAGTTTAATGGGGGGAGCTGAAGCTTTCTTT. Translated: CASSLMGGAEAFF. Together with reference TRBV28 and TRBJ1-1, the CDR3 gives the full variable domain: DVKVTQSSRYLVKRTGEKVFLECVQDMDHENMFWYRQDPGLGLRLIYFSYDVKMKEKGDIPEGYSVSREKKERFSLILESASTNQTSMYLCASSLMGGAEAFFGQGTRLTVV.

This clone was counted a single time. The chain employs TRBV28 and TRBJ1-1, with 8 bases identical to TRBD1. The CDR3 has 14 amino acids. The V segment lost 3 bases and the J segment 1 base; nucleotides outside the gene matches: 1. CDR1 and CDR2 (germline): MDHEN, SYDVKM. CDR3 residues: CASSLTGANTEAFF. DNA for the CDR3: TGTGCCAGCAGTTTGACAGGGGCGAACACTGAAGCTTTCTTT. Combining the CDR3 with reference TRBV28 and TRBJ1-1 gives the whole variable domain DVKVTQSSRYLVKRTGEKVFLECVQDMDHENMFWYRQDPGLGLRLIYFSYDVKMKEKGDIPEGYSVSREKKERFSLILESASTNQTSMYLCASSLTGANTEAFFGQGTRLTVV.

The genes are TRBV7-2 and TRBJ2-2, with D possibly matching TRBD2 (5 bases). The CDR3 is made up of 13 amino acids. CDR1 and CDR2 from the germline V gene are SGHTA and FQGNSA. Trimming took 2 bases from V and 5 from J, leaving 6 bases between them. The CDR3 sequence: CASSLSGTGELFF. The DNA for the CDR3 is TGTGCCAGCAGCTTAAGCGGTACCGGGGAGCTGTTTTTT.

The V and J genes are TRBV30 and TRBJ1-5; the D is unclear. Germline CDR1 reads GTSNPN; CDR2 reads SVGIG (reference sequence). V was clipped by 0 bases and J by 5 bases, with 11 bases between them. The CDR3 spans 14 residues. The CDR3 protein is CAWSVGRLYQPQHF. Here the CDR3 DNA reads TGTGCCTGGAGTGTCGGGAGGTTATATCAGCCCCAGCATTTT.

V and J are TRBV10-3 and TRBJ1-1; 8 nucleotides align to TRBD1. Looked up from germline, CDR1 is ENHRY and CDR2 is SYGVKD. This CDR3 has 12 residues. J gave up 1 base and V 8 bases, and 0 bases lay outside the gene matches. CDR3 coding DNA: TGTGCCATCGGACAGGGGAACACTGAAGCTTTCTTT. Its protein is CAIGQGNTEAFF.

The rearrangement uses TRBV7-8 and TRBJ2-3; 9 bases line up with TRBD2. V was clipped by 0 bases and J by 5 bases; unmatched bases: 9. CDR1 SGHVS and CDR2 FQNEAQ come from the germline V gene. CDR3 size: 17 residues. Here the CDR3 DNA reads TGTGCCAGCAGCTTAGCCTTGGTTGGCGGGAGGGGAGATACGCAGTATTTT. This encodes CASSLALVGGRGDTQYF.

This chain uses TRBV5-1 with TRBJ2-5; 8 positions agree with TRBD1. CDR3 length: 15 amino acids. Unmatched junction bases numbered 6, after V lost 3 bases and J lost 2 bases. The V gene's germline CDR1 is SGHRS and CDR2 YFSETQ. CDR3 coding DNA: TGCGCCAGCAGCTATGGACAGGGAATGCAAGAGACCCAGTACTTC. Residues: CASSYGQGMQETQYF.

The V and J genes are TRBV27 and TRBJ2-5, with 12 bases lining up with TRBD2. Germline V CDR1 and CDR2: MNHEY, SMNVEV (reference sequence). There are 16 residues in the CDR3. The junction had 6 bases not matched to a gene; V was cut back by 6 bases and J by 1 base. Here the CDR3 DNA reads TGTGCCAGCAGGCGGGGACTAGCGGGCTCCCAAGAGACCCAGTACTTC. It translates to CASRRGLAGSQETQYF.